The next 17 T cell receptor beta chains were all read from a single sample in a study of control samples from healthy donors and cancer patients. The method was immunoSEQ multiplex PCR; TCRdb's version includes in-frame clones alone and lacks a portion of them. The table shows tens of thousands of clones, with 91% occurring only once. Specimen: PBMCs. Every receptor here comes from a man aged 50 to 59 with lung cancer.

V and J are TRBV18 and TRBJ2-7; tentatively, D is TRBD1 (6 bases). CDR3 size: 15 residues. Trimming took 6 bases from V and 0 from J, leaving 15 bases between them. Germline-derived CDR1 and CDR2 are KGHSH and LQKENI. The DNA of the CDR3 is TGTGCCAGCTCCCCCGACAGGTCGACCTCCTACGAGCAGTACTTC. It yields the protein CASSPDRSTSYEQYF.

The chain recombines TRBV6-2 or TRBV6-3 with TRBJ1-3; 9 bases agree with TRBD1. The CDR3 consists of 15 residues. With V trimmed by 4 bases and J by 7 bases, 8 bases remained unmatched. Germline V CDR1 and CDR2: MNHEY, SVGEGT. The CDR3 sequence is CASSSTGTGSNTIYF. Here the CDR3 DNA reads TGTGCCAGCAGTTCGACCGGGACAGGGAGCAACACCATATATTTT.

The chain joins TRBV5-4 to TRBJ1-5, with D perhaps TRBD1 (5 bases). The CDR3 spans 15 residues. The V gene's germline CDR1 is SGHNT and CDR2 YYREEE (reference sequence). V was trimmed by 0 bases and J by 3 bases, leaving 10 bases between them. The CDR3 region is CASSLDPGTNQPQHF. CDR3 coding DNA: TGTGCCAGCAGCTTGGATCCTGGGACCAATCAGCCCCAGCATTTT.

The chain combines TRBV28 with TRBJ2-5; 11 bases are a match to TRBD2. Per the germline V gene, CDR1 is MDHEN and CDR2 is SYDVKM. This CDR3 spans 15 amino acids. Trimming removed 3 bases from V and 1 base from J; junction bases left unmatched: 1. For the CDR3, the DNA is TGTGCCAGCAGTTTTCTAGCGGGGGGCCAAGAGACCCAGTACTTC. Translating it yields CASSFLAGGQETQYF.

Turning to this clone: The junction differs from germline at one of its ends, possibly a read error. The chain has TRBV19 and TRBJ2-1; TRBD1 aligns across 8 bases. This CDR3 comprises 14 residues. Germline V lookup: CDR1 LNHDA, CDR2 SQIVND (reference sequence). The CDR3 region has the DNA TGTGCCAGTAGTTTAGACAGGGGATTCGGTGAGCAGTTCTTC. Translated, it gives CASSLDRGFGEQFF.

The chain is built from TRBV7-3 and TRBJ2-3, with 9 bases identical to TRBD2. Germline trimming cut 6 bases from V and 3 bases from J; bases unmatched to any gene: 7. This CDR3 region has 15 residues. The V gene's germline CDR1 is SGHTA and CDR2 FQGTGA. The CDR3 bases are TGTGCCAGCAGTCCTAGCGGGGTGGGAACAGATACGCAGTATTTT. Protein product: CASSPSGVGTDTQYF.

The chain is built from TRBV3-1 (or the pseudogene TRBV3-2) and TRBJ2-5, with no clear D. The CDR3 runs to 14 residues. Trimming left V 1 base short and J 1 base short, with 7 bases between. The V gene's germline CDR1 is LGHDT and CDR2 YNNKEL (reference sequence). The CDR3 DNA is TGTGCCAGCAGCCAAGGGGCAGCCCAAGAGACCCAGTACTTC. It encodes CASSQGAAQETQYF.

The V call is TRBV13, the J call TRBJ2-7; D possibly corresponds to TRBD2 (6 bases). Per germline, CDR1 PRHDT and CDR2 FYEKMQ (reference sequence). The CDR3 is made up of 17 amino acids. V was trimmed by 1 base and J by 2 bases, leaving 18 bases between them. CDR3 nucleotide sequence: TGTGCCAGCAGCTTAGATGCGGGGTATGGGGGTCCCTACGAGCAGTACTTC. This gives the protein CASSLDAGYGGPYEQYF.

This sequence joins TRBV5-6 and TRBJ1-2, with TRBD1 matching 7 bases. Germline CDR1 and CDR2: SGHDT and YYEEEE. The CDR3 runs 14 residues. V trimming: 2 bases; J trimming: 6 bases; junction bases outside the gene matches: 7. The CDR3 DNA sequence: TGTGCCAGCAGCTTTTGGCAGGGGGTCAATGGCTACACCTTC. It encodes CASSFWQGVNGYTF.

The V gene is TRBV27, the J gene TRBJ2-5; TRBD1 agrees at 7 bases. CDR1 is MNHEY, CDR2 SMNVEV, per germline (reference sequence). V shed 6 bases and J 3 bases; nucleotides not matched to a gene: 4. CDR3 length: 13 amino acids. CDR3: CASSHRGEETQYF. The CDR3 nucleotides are TGTGCCAGCAGCCACAGGGGAGAAGAGACCCAGTACTTC.

CDR3 amino acids: CASSLTDRTLDGYTF. CDR3 bases: TGTGCCAGCAGCTTGACAGACAGAACTCTGGATGGCTACACCTTC. The V gene is TRBV7-3, the J gene TRBJ1-2, with a possible D match to TRBD1 (5 bases). Germline lookup yields CDR1 SGHTA and CDR2 FQGTGA. V lost 3 bases, J lost 6 bases, and 17 bases lay in between. This CDR3 spans 15 amino acids.

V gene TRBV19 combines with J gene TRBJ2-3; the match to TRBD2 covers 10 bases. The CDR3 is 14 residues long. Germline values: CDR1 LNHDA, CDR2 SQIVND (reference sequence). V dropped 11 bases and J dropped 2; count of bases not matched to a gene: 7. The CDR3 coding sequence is TGTGCCTCGAGGACTAGCGGTTACACAGATACGCAGTATTTT. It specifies CASRTSGYTDTQYF. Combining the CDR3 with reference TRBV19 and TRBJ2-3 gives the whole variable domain DGGITQSPKYLFRKEGQNVTLSCEQNLNHDAMYWYRQDPGQGLRLIYYSQIVNDFQKGDIAEGYSVSREKKESFPLTVTSAQKNPTAFYLCASRTSGYTDTQYFGPGTRLTVL.

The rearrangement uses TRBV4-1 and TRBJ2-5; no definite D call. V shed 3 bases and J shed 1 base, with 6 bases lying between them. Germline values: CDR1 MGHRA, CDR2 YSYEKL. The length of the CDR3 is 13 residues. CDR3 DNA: TGCGCCAGCAGCCAGCTCCCCCAAGAGACCCAGTACTTC. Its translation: CASSQLPQETQYF.

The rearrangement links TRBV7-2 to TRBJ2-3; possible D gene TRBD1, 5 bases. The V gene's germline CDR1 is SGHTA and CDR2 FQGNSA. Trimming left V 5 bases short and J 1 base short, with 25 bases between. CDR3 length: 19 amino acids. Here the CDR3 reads CASSVSWFAGMSRTDTQYF. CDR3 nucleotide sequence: TGTGCCAGCAGCGTTAGTTGGTTTGCAGGGATGTCTCGCACAGATACGCAGTATTTT.

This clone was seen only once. CDR3 loop: CASSFGNSPLHF. For the CDR3, the DNA is TGTGCCAGCAGTTTTGGTAATTCACCCCTCCACTTT. The chain combines TRBV12-3 or TRBV12-4 with TRBJ1-6; D gene ambiguous. This CDR3 is built from 12 residues. V was trimmed by 3 bases and J by 6 bases, leaving 3 bases between them.

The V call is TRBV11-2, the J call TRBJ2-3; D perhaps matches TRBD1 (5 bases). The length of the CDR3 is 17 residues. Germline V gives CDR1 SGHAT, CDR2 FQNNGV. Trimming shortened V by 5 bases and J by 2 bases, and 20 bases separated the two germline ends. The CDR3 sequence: CASSQISPGIYTDTQYF. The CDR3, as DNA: TGTGCCAGCAGCCAAATTTCTCCAGGGATTTACACAGATACGCAGTATTTT.

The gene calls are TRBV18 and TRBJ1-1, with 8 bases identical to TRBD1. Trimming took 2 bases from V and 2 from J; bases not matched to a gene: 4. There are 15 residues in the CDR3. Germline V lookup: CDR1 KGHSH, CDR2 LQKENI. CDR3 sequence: CASSPGTGINTEAFF. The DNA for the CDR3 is TGTGCCAGCTCACCAGGGACAGGCATCAACACTGAAGCTTTCTTT.